These 15 T cell receptor beta chains share one sample of origin, sequenced in a study of identifying expanded T cells in peripheral blood. TCRdb's table, derived via immunoSEQ multiplex PCR, lists solely in-frame clones and lacks some. The sample lists about 110,000 clones, around 88% occurring once. The material sequenced was blood. These receptors all stem from a person aged 18 to 69 in good health.

The V gene is TRBV10-3, the J gene TRBJ1-2, with D unresolved. V shed 0 bases and J shed 4 bases, with 9 bases lying between them. Germline values: CDR1 ENHRY, CDR2 SYGVKD. The CDR3 is 14 amino acids. The CDR3, as DNA: TGTGCCATCAGTGAGTCAGGGCAGATCTATGGCTACACCTTC. This translates into CAISESGQIYGYTF.

The chain is built from TRBV14 and TRBJ1-5; D not certain. Germline V lookup: CDR1 SGHDN, CDR2 FVKESK. With 5 bases removed from V and 3 bases from J, the gap between germline ends came to 8 bases. This CDR3 contains 13 residues. The chain's CDR3 is CASSLQTNQPQHF. CDR3 nucleotide sequence: TGTGCCAGCAGCTTACAAACCAATCAGCCCCAGCATTTT.

The chain uses TRBV27 and TRBJ1-6, with D perhaps TRBD1 (5 bases). Trimming took 2 bases from V and 8 from J, leaving 10 bases between them. The germline CDR1 and CDR2 sequences are MNHEY and SMNVEV (reference sequence). The length of the CDR3 is 14 residues. The CDR3 loop is CASSLQQGDSPLHF. CDR3 nucleotides: TGTGCCAGCAGTTTACAGCAGGGAGATTCACCCCTCCACTTT.

The chain employs TRBV4-2 and TRBJ2-3; 8 bases agree with TRBD1. CDR1 LGHNA and CDR2 YNFKEQ come from the germline V gene. Trimming at V came to 0 bases and at J to 6 bases, leaving 8 bases not matched to a gene. The CDR3 is made up of 16 amino acids. The CDR3 DNA sequence: TGTGCCAGCAGCCAAGATTCAGGACAGGGTTCGGATACGCAGTATTTT. As protein: CASSQDSGQGSDTQYF.

V and J are TRBV7-9 and TRBJ2-5; D is possibly TRBD2 (6 bases). There are 15 residues in the CDR3. The germline V gene has CDR1 SEHNR and CDR2 FQNEAQ (reference sequence). V was clipped by 5 bases and J by 5 bases, with 18 bases between them. CDR3: CASSTWGRTKETQYF. The CDR3 DNA sequence: TGTGCCAGCAGCACCTGGGGGAGGACGAAGGAGACCCAGTACTTC. Supplemented by reference TRBV7-9 and TRBJ2-5, the full variable domain reads DTGVSQNPRHKITKRGQNVTFRCDPISEHNRLYWYRQTLGQGPEFLTYFQNEAQLEKSRLLSDRFSAERPKGSFSTLEIQRTEQGDSAMYLCASSTWGRTKETQYFGPGTRLLVL.

J is TRBJ1-1 and V is TRBV19; D unclear. Germline CDR1 is LNHDA and CDR2 is SQIVND (reference sequence). The CDR3 spans 14 residues. Trimming pared 1 base from V and 1 base from J, leaving 7 bases between. DNA of the CDR3: TGTGCCAGTAGTATAGTCGTCCAGAACACTGAAGCTTTCTTT. It is translated as CASSIVVQNTEAFF.

This chain joins TRBV5-4 and TRBJ2-3, with 12 bases lining up with TRBD2. After removal of 0 bases from V and 5 bases from J, the junction contained 10 bases not matched to a gene. The CDR3 covers 18 residues. The germline V gene encodes CDR1 SGHNT and CDR2 YYREEE (reference sequence). The CDR3 DNA reads TGTGCCAGCAGCTTGGGCCTACTAGCGGGGGGCCGGGGAGATACGCAGTATTTT. Translating gives CASSLGLLAGGRGDTQYF. The whole variable domain, remainder taken from reference TRBV5-4 and TRBJ2-3, is ETGVTQSPTHLIKTRGQQVTLRCSSQSGHNTVSWYQQALGQGPQFIFQYYREEENGRGNFPPRFSGLQFPNYSSELNVNALELDDSALYLCASSLGLLAGGRGDTQYFGPGTRLTVL.

There are a few counts of this clone. This chain uses TRBV27 with TRBJ1-6; no definite D call. The CDR3 is made up of 15 amino acids. V was clipped by 5 bases and J by 8 bases, with 16 bases between them. Germline V gene lookup returns CDR1 MNHEY and CDR2 SMNVEV (reference sequence). CDR3: CASSRPGRHDSPLHF. In DNA, the CDR3 is TGTGCCAGCAGTCGACCCGGGAGACACGATTCACCCCTCCACTTT.

CDR3 loop: CASSFLFNQPQHF. Here the CDR3 DNA reads TGTGCCAGCAGCTTCTTGTTCAATCAGCCCCAGCATTTT. J is TRBJ1-5 and V is TRBV7-2; D gene unclear. Trimming took 3 bases from V and 3 from J, leaving 6 bases between them. The CDR3 sequence is 13 residues long. Germline V gene lookup returns CDR1 SGHTA and CDR2 FQGNSA. Full variable domain (outside the CDR3, taken from reference TRBV7-2 and TRBJ1-5): GAGVSQSPSNKVTEKGKDVELRCDPISGHTALYWYRQSLGQGLEFLIYFQGNSAPDKSGLPSDRFSAERTGGSVSTLTIQRTQQEDSAVYLCASSFLFNQPQHFGDGTRLSIL.

The chain combines TRBV7-2 with TRBJ2-7; D tentatively reads TRBD1 or TRBD2 (5 bases each). V dropped 0 bases and J dropped 4 bases, with 13 bases sitting between them. The CDR3 runs 15 residues. In germline, CDR1 is SGHTA, CDR2 FQGNSA. The CDR3 sequence: CASSLAGTFGYEQYF. CDR3 in DNA: TGTGCCAGCAGCTTAGCAGGGACGTTCGGTTACGAGCAGTACTTC.

The V and J genes are TRBV2 and TRBJ2-3; no clear D. The CDR3 has 11 amino acids. The V and J ends lost 8 bases and 5 bases respectively, with 8 bases between them. Germline V gene lookup returns CDR1 SNHLY and CDR2 FYNNEI. CDR3 amino acids: CASSELDTQYF. In DNA, the CDR3 is TGTGCCAGCTCAGAGCTAGATACGCAGTATTTT.

The gene calls are TRBV10-2 and TRBJ1-1; 12 bases align to TRBD1. Unmatched junction bases numbered 11, after V lost 6 bases and J lost 6 bases. The V gene's germline CDR1 is WSHSY and CDR2 SAAADI. The CDR3 sequence is 16 residues long. In nucleotides, the CDR3 is TGCGCCAGCAGGGGGATTTACGGGACAGGGGGCTCTGAAGCTTTCTTT. Amino acids: CASRGIYGTGGSEAFF.

This clone was observed a single time. This chain's CDR3 is CASSFYKETQYF. For the CDR3, the DNA is TGTGCCAGCAGCTTTTACAAAGAGACCCAGTACTTC. V usage is TRBV11-2 and J usage is TRBJ2-5; D remains unclear. Germline-derived CDR1 and CDR2 are SGHAT and FQNNGV. This CDR3 is 12 amino acids long. V was cut by 3 bases and J by 3 bases, with 5 bases left in between.

The chain employs TRBV5-6 and TRBJ1-2; D uncertain. Germline CDR1 SGHDT, CDR2 YYEEEE. V dropped 0 bases and J dropped 4 bases, with 10 bases sitting between them. The CDR3 runs to 14 residues. CDR3 in amino acids: CASSLGRQIYGYTF. CDR3 nucleotide sequence: TGTGCCAGCAGCTTGGGTAGGCAGATCTATGGCTACACCTTC.

The rearrangement uses TRBV15 and TRBJ2-3, with 10 bases matching TRBD2. Germline values: CDR1 LNHNV, CDR2 YYDKDF (reference sequence). With V trimmed by 3 bases and J by 4 bases, 4 bases remained unmatched. The CDR3 has 15 residues. The CDR3 spells CATSRSGGGADTQYF. CDR3 DNA: TGTGCCACCAGCAGGAGCGGGGGGGGCGCAGATACGCAGTATTTT.